A single sample is the source of the 27 T cell receptor beta chains below, sequenced in a study of a mutant IDH1 vaccine in newly diagnosed glioma. Their antigens are not known. This sample's time point: week 5, during vaccination. What each vaccine dose contained was 300 ug of mutant IDH1 20-mer peptide, accompanied by topical imiquimod. Clones were read by immunoSEQ multiplex PCR, and TCRdb kept only the in-frame ones, dropping some. The sample consists of around 52,000 clones, 78% of them appearing once. The source material was PBMCs, sampled from a glioma patient whose treatment included an IDH1 peptide vaccine. These receptors all stem from a woman aged 35 to 49 with glioma.

The chain combines TRBV19 with TRBJ1-1; D remains ambiguous. The CDR3 extends over 12 amino acids. The germline V gene encodes CDR1 LNHDA and CDR2 SQIVND (reference sequence). V dropped 0 bases and J dropped 1 base, with 0 bases sitting between them. CDR3 region: CASSIENTEAFF. The DNA for the CDR3 is TGTGCCAGTAGTATAGAGAACACTGAAGCTTTCTTT.

The J gene is TRBJ2-1, the V gene TRBV7-2, with 11 bases lining up with TRBD2. The germline V gene has CDR1 SGHTA and CDR2 FQGNSA. V dropped 5 bases and J dropped 2; count of bases not matched to a gene: 2. The CDR3 has 15 amino acids. DNA of the CDR3: TGTGCCAGCAGCCTTAGCGGGGGGGCCTACAATGAGCAGTTCTTC. This encodes CASSLSGGAYNEQFF.

This CDR3 reads CSVEDTAGGPPDTQYF. CDR3 DNA: TGCAGCGTTGAAGATACAGCGGGGGGGCCGCCAGATACGCAGTATTTT. The V and J genes are TRBV29-1 and TRBJ2-3; 10 bases align to TRBD2. Germline CDR1 SQVTM, CDR2 ANQGSEA. Germline trimming cut 0 bases from V and 4 bases from J; bases unmatched to any gene: 7. This CDR3 region has 16 residues.

This clone appeared a few times. The chain employs TRBV6-5 and TRBJ1-2, with D perhaps matching TRBD1 (6 bases). V was cut by 6 bases and J by 6 bases, with 14 bases left in between. From germline, CDR1 is MNHEY and CDR2 SVGAGI. The CDR3 is made up of 13 amino acids. In nucleotides, the CDR3 is TGTGCCAGCAGATCGCTGGGGGGGCATGGCTACACCTTC. As protein: CASRSLGGHGYTF.

The gene calls are TRBV2 and TRBJ2-3, with D possibly TRBD1 on 5 matching bases. The CDR3 sequence is 12 residues long. V lost 7 bases to trimming and J lost 2 bases, with 7 bases between them. CDR1 SNHLY and CDR2 FYNNEI come from the germline V gene. CDR3 DNA: TGTGCCAGCAAGGGGCTCACAGATACGCAGTATTTT. Translated: CASKGLTDTQYF.

The rearrangement uses TRBV5-4 and TRBJ1-6; D may be TRBD1 (5 bases). This CDR3 is built from 14 residues. CDR1 SGHNT and CDR2 YYREEE come from the germline V gene (reference sequence). Trimming took off 3 bases at V and 4 bases at J, with 8 bases between the two ends. The CDR3 sequence: CASSSRGYNSPLHF. DNA of the CDR3: TGTGCCAGCAGCTCCCGGGGGTATAATTCACCCCTCCACTTT.

The V and J genes are TRBV19 and TRBJ2-7; D unresolved. The V and J ends lost 8 bases and 3 bases respectively, with 5 bases between them. The CDR3 contains 10 residues. Germline CDR1 LNHDA, CDR2 SQIVND (reference sequence). The chain's CDR3 is CASGDYEQYF. In DNA, the CDR3 is TGTGCCAGTGGAGACTACGAGCAGTACTTC. Together with reference TRBV19 and TRBJ2-7, the CDR3 gives the full variable domain: DGGITQSPKYLFRKEGQNVTLSCEQNLNHDAMYWYRQDPGQGLRLIYYSQIVNDFQKGDIAEGYSVSREKKESFPLTVTSAQKNPTAFYLCASGDYEQYFGPGTRLTVT.

The gene calls are TRBV25-1 and TRBJ1-1; D remains unclear. V was shortened by 0 bases and J by 1 base, with 12 bases between the two germline ends. Germline V gene data show CDR1 as MGHDK and CDR2 as SYGVNS. This CDR3 is 16 amino acids long. In DNA, the CDR3 is TGTGCCAGCAGTGAATACCCCTCTAAAGGGAACACTGAAGCTTTCTTT. Amino acid sequence: CASSEYPSKGNTEAFF.

V and J are TRBV6-6 and TRBJ1-2; D is unresolved. Trimming shortened V by 6 bases and J by 7 bases, and 12 bases separated the two germline ends. The CDR3 extends over 12 amino acids. CDR1 and CDR2 from the germline V gene are MNHNY and SVGAGI (reference sequence). The CDR3 sequence is CASRPDPGGYTF. The CDR3 nucleotides read TGTGCCAGCAGGCCCGATCCAGGTGGCTACACCTTC.

The chain is built from TRBV5-1 and TRBJ1-2, with D perhaps TRBD1 (5 bases). In germline, CDR1 is SGHRS, CDR2 YFSETQ. There are 15 residues in the CDR3. V was shortened by 4 bases and J by 2 bases, with 15 bases between the two germline ends. CDR3 loop: CASSPGGGRNYGYTF. In DNA, the CDR3 is TGCGCCAGCAGCCCGGGGGGGGGACGGAACTATGGCTACACCTTC.

V gene TRBV18 combines with J gene TRBJ2-7; perhaps D is TRBD1 or TRBD2 (5 bases each). V shed 3 bases and J shed 0 bases, with 9 bases lying between them. From germline, CDR1 is KGHSH and CDR2 LQKENI. The CDR3 consists of 14 residues. This CDR3 is CASSPAGSSYEQYF. DNA of the CDR3: TGTGCCAGCTCACCTGCAGGGAGCTCCTACGAGCAGTACTTC.

The chain combines TRBV5-5 with TRBJ1-2; D gene ambiguous. Germline CDR1 reads SGHKS; CDR2 reads YYEKEE (reference sequence). Trimming shortened V by 0 bases and J by 8 bases, and 14 bases separated the two germline ends. The CDR3 sequence is 14 residues long. In nucleotides, the CDR3 is TGTGCCAGCAGCTTGGATGGCGTCCTTCAGGGCTACACCTTC. This encodes CASSLDGVLQGYTF.

The genes are TRBV2 and TRBJ2-7; 8 bases match TRBD1. CDR1 is SNHLY, CDR2 FYNNEI, per germline. The CDR3 consists of 14 residues. The ends lost 11 bases at V and 2 bases at J; junction bases unmatched: 11. CDR3 nucleotides: TGTGCCGGAGGACAGGGCCGTTACCCCTACGAGCAGTACTTC. Protein: CAGGQGRYPYEQYF.

The chain combines TRBV19 with TRBJ1-4, with 7 bases fitting TRBD1. This CDR3 is 14 amino acids long. Trimming cost V 7 bases and J 11 bases; bases outside gene matches: 13. Germline CDR1 is LNHDA and CDR2 is SQIVND (reference sequence). This chain's CDR3 is CASIDPAGGRKLFF. CDR3 bases: TGTGCCAGTATCGACCCGGCAGGGGGGAGGAAACTGTTTTTT.

The DNA of the CDR3 is TGTGCCAGCAGCTTGGGGGTCGCGGGGGATACGCAGTATTTT. It is translated as CASSLGVAGDTQYF. The J gene is TRBJ2-3, the V gene TRBV5-6, with D perhaps matching TRBD2 (6 bases). V was trimmed by 0 bases and J by 6 bases, leaving 11 bases between them. Germline CDR1 and CDR2: SGHDT and YYEEEE. This CDR3 has 14 amino acids.

This clone has just one count. The J gene is TRBJ1-3, the V gene TRBV30; D gene uncertain. Trimming shortened V by 3 bases and J by 3 bases, and 15 bases separated the two germline ends. The germline CDR1 and CDR2 sequences are GTSNPN and SVGIG (reference sequence). The CDR3 covers 15 residues. CDR3 loop: CAWSLGNSVGNTIYF. In nucleotides, the CDR3 is TGTGCCTGGAGCTTGGGAAATTCAGTTGGAAACACCATATATTTT.

This clone was counted a few times. The rearrangement joins TRBV7-9 to TRBJ1-1; D unresolved. The CDR3 contains 9 residues. Germline V lookup: CDR1 SEHNR, CDR2 FQNEAQ (reference sequence). The V gene lost 6 bases and the J gene lost 8 bases, with 4 bases spanning the gap. The CDR3 here is CASRLEAFF. The CDR3 DNA sequence: TGTGCCAGCAGACTAGAAGCTTTCTTT.

CDR3 nucleotides: TGTGCCAGCAGACGAGTCGGACAGTCACGGGAGCTGTTTTTT. This encodes CASRRVGQSRELFF. V usage is TRBV27 and J usage is TRBJ2-2; a possible D gene is TRBD1 (6 bases). V was cut by 6 bases and J by 9 bases, with 17 bases left in between. Germline loops: CDR1 MNHEY, CDR2 SMNVEV (reference sequence). The CDR3 covers 14 residues.

The V and J genes are TRBV30 and TRBJ2-5; TRBD1 matches at 8 bases. Germline CDR1 reads GTSNPN; CDR2 reads SVGIG (reference sequence). The CDR3 has 12 residues. V lost 7 bases, J lost 5 bases, and 6 bases stayed unmatched. The CDR3 bases are TGTGCCTTAGAACAGGGGGAGGAGACCCAGTACTTC. Translating gives CALEQGEETQYF.

The gene calls are TRBV5-8 and TRBJ2-7, with D uncertain. From germline, CDR1 is SGHTS and CDR2 YDEGEE. Trimming removed 2 bases at V and 3 bases at J, with 9 bases between. The CDR3 sequence is 13 residues long. Here the CDR3 reads CASSFHHLYEQYF. As DNA, the CDR3 is TGTGCCAGCAGCTTTCACCACCTCTACGAGCAGTACTTC.

CDR3 sequence: CASSLAGRTYEQYF. As DNA, the CDR3 is TGTGCCAGCAGCCTAGCGGGTAGGACCTACGAGCAGTACTTC. The chain couples TRBV2 to TRBJ2-7; 8 bases line up with TRBD2. The V gene's germline CDR1 is SNHLY and CDR2 FYNNEI. This CDR3 region has 14 residues. The V segment lost 6 bases and the J segment 2 bases; nucleotides outside the gene matches: 6.

The V and J genes are TRBV7-8 and TRBJ1-6; D unclear. This CDR3 comprises 13 residues. With 4 bases removed from V and 13 bases from J, the gap between germline ends came to 14 bases. Germline CDR1 SGHVS, CDR2 FQNEAQ. The DNA of the CDR3 is TGTGCCAGCAGCTCCACCGACTTGGGGCCCCTCCACTTT. Amino acids: CASSSTDLGPLHF.

To note about this clone: The junction does not match germline at one end; this may be a read error. The chain couples TRBV5-4 to TRBJ2-2, with a weak D call TRBD2 (6 bases). The CDR3 has 16 residues. Germline V gene data show CDR1 as SGHNT and CDR2 as YYREEE (reference sequence). CDR3: CAGSLASREVTGELFF. CDR3 bases: TGTGCCGGCAGCTTGGCGAGCAGGGAGGTCACCGGGGAGCTGTTTTTT.

This sequence joins TRBV6-5 and TRBJ2-7; D is uncertain. Trimming shortened V by 3 bases and J by 4 bases, and 13 bases separated the two germline ends. CDR1 MNHEY and CDR2 SVGAGI come from the germline V gene. The CDR3 is 14 amino acids. CDR3 protein: CASSYRSLDYEQYF. The CDR3 DNA is TGTGCCAGCAGTTATAGGTCCCTCGATTACGAGCAGTACTTC.

V is TRBV29-1 and J is TRBJ2-1; tentative D call: TRBD2 (6 bases). The germline gives CDR1 SQVTM, CDR2 ANQGSEA. This CDR3 spans 14 amino acids. V lost 2 bases, J lost 8 bases, and 16 bases lay in between. The DNA of the CDR3 is TGCAGCGTTGAACCGGGACTTCGTACGGATGAGCAGTTCTTC. This codes for CSVEPGLRTDEQFF.

V and J are TRBV6-5 and TRBJ2-1; D possibly matches TRBD1 or TRBD2 (5 bases each). Trimming left V 8 bases short and J 9 bases short, with 23 bases between. The CDR3 totals 15 residues. Germline CDR1 reads MNHEY; CDR2 reads SVGAGI. In DNA form, the CDR3 reads TGTGCCAGCCAGAAGGGGACGAGCGATATCGGTGAGCAGTTCTTC. It encodes CASQKGTSDIGEQFF.

This clone has more than one count but fewer than ten. The V call is TRBV10-3, the J call TRBJ1-1; D gene uncertain. This CDR3 region has 11 residues. V was clipped by 10 bases and J by 0 bases, with 6 bases between them. CDR1 and CDR2 from the germline V gene are ENHRY and SYGVKD. This CDR3 is CATTLNTEAFF. Here the CDR3 DNA reads TGTGCCACCACCTTGAACACTGAAGCTTTCTTT.